This T cell receptor (beta chain) was sequenced in a study of blood T cells in healthy people across ages. Study-wide background: Per two T cells, about one barcoded beta molecule was captured through template switching.

CDR1 MNHEY and CDR2 SMNVEV come from the germline V gene (reference sequence). After removal of 7 bases from V and 0 bases from J, the junction contained 15 bases not matched to a gene. The CDR3 has 18 residues. This clonotype occurred a few times. Antigen specificity is unknown. Study results and limitations: Fewer expanded clones and more diversity marked long-lived versus aged donors. A strong correlation was seen between TCR beta diversity and naive T cell percentage.

The second PCR ran roughly 6 to 11 cycles with a sample-barcoded 5' primer and J-beta primers. In TCRdb, the 5' RACE reads were re-called with MiXCR into one record per CDR3 protein. The table includes around 1,500,000 distinct CDR3 sequences, around 39% detected once. Input material: blood. The genes are TRBV27 and TRBJ2-3; 8 bases are a match to TRBD2. This clonotype originated in a woman aged 18-29 years in good health. The CDR3 coding sequence is TGTGCCAGCACTTACCTCGGAACTAGCGGTGCTAGCACAGATACGCAGTATTTT. Its translation is CASTYLGTSGASTDTQYF.